This T cell receptor (beta chain) was observed in a study of cytomegalovirus exposure and HLA in healthy donors. The V gene end was trimmed by 2 bases and the J gene end by 8 bases; junction bases not matched to a gene: 7. The CDR3 runs 15 residues. In germline, CDR1 is SEHNR, CDR2 FQNEAQ (reference sequence). Researchers ran the PCR with 60 Vbeta and 13 Jbeta primers. Per the authors' pipeline: Unique TCR beta chains totaled some 81 million in a later count, with approximately 10 million of them shared. Repertoires were generated with immunoSEQ multiplex PCR, while TCRdb's copy carries only in-frame clones and drops some. That table gives V, J and clone size, and the DNA gave D and trimming. The table records roughly 190,000 clones, 81% of them present only once.

The receptor was derived from a man aged 18 to 30 in good health and CMV-seronegative. What was sequenced was PBMCs. This rearrangement joins TRBV7-9 to TRBJ2-1; the match to TRBD2 covers 9 bases. CDR3 residues: CASSLSAGGPYEQFF. CDR3 nucleotide sequence: TGTGCCAGCAGCTTATCGGCGGGGGGGCCGTATGAGCAGTTCTTC.